This note documents a single T cell receptor beta chain sequence. This clonotype came up many times. The antigen it recognizes is unknown. Within one base of it there is no much larger clone, and no base qualities were kept. The library was built by means of RACE. TCRdb shows the sequencer as NextSeq 500. During library preparation, unique molecular identifiers were attached to individual cDNA molecules so that TCRs could be counted quantitatively and reproducibly. For every blood RNA sample, sequencing covered both the TCR alpha and TCR beta chains. Per the authors' processing: The median number of TCRs per sample was over 95,000, ranging from about 23,224 to 750,000. The Decombinator software suite was used to annotate V, J and CDR3 in the TCR reads. For the PS versus PT1 abundance plots, all samples were subsampled to the same number of TCRs (28,000). Expanded TCRs were defined as absent before sensitization and observed at least eight times at the 2-week time point. TCRdb reprocessing: public reads trimmed at Q25 with fastp, clones called with MiXCR, in-frame beta chains kept. CDR3 protein sequences are deduplicated, and each keeps its most common genes and DNA. TCRdb, not the original authors, processed these V and J calls. The sample profile shows approximately 25,000 distinct CDR3 sequences; over 8.5% of them were found once. In total, the top ten clones hold roughly 6.6% of the sample.

Interpreted using the paper, the time point label stands for: patch test 2, 6 weeks after DPC sensitization. The treatment or condition label on this specimen signifies: therapeutic diphenylcyclopropenone sensitization with weekly scalp DPC. At each patch-test visit, blood was drawn before the patch test was applied. To be eligible, patients had to be aged 18 to 70, diagnosed with alopecia and judged suitable for DPC therapy, while pregnant patients were excluded. Unfractionated whole blood was collected in Tempus Blood RNA tubes, and total RNA was extracted from that blood. From the germline V gene, CDR1 is LGHNA and CDR2 is YSLEER. From the cysteine through the phenylalanine, the CDR3 covers 19 amino acids. Just CDR3 DNA is preserved here, 57 bases in frame from base 1. The germline V and J ends show losses of 1 base and 0 bases respectively, and no gene match explains 12 bases of the junction.

These data originate in a study of human T cells and chemical hapten exposure (dated by TCRdb to about 2021). In terms of the full investigation: For sensitization, 2% DPC in acetone was applied to a roughly 2 cm by roughly 2 cm area of upper inner arm skin. Alopecia areata with under or over 50% scalp involvement, alopecia totalis and alopecia universalis were represented in the patient cohort, which was mostly female. Patch testing was performed on the upper back with Finn chambers containing 0.01% DPC, and the patch tests were scored after 6 days according to International Contact Dermatitis Research Group standards. Blood for TCR sequencing was provided by twenty-nine alopecia patients at one to four time points (pre-sensitization, 2, 6 and 24 weeks). Libraries were pooled for sequencing, and per-sample TCR yields varied mainly because of small differences in library volumes within the pool. The study tracked peripheral blood TCR repertoire changes in vivo during primary and secondary sensitization to the hapten diphenylcyclopropenone (DPC) in alopecia patients. Patient blood was sampled pre-sensitization (week 0) and at 2, 6 and about 24 weeks after DPC sensitization. Throughout the study period of around 24 weeks, patients also received therapeutic DPC doses to the scalp every week. The paper's findings and limits, for the study overall: Compared with pre-sensitization or healthy control sets, expanded TCRs formed significantly more large CDR3 similarity clusters, which is consistent with antigen-driven responses. DPC sensitization did not change how many TCRs were above 1 in 1000 frequency, and no evidence was found of alterations in global repertoire structure. Alopecia, a presumed autoimmune disease, was present in all patients, so the immune response of the patients might differ from that of healthy individuals. A positive correlation was found between the number of PT1 expanded TCRs and patch test score, with significance reached at thresholds 8, 16 and 32 but not 4. After repeated subsampling, changes were observed in the strength of the expansion versus patch-test correlation and in the threshold at which the correlation became significant.

Sequencing used whole blood, obtained in connection with sensitization to the hapten diphenylcyclopropenone (DPC). The sequence was obtained from a man aged 25-40 years with alopecia areata. Some clones in this sample may be carry-over from other donors' samples. The chain is made from TRBV4-3 and TRBJ2-3; TRBD2 aligns with 8 central bases. The CDR3 reads as follows: CASSQAFPSVAGSTDTQYF. The DNA sequence is as follows: TGCGCCAGCAGCCAAGCCTTCCCCTCAGTAGCGGGGAGCACAGATACGCAGTATTTT.